This T cell receptor (beta chain) was captured by sequencing in a study of beta chain features in type 1 diabetes. Broader study findings: People with Type 1 diabetes carried modestly yet significantly shorter TCRB CDR3s in all four CD4+ subsets.

This clone was picked up a small number of times. The antigen remains unidentified. Of the isolated RNA, all was reverse transcribed, and so the sequenced material was expressed TCRB transcripts. Clones were sequenced by immunoSEQ multiplex PCR, and TCRdb holds only the in-frame ones, with some missing. The table records hundreds of thousands of clones, around 15% of them present only once. The CDR3 loop spans 14 amino acids. V dropped 4 bases and J dropped 4; count of bases not matched to a gene: 5. CDR1 is MDHEN, CDR2 SYDVKM, per germline. The rearrangement links TRBV28 to TRBJ2-7; TRBD1 matches 9 bases. The receptor's source is a man aged 18 to 30 with type 1 diabetes. Input material: naive CD4+ T cells from blood. The CDR3: CASSSGQGWYEQYF. The CDR3 DNA is TGTGCCAGCAGTTCGGGACAGGGATGGTACGAGCAGTACTTC.